This T cell receptor beta chain was recovered during a study of CD8+CD57+ T cells in acquired aplastic anemia. This clonotype has a count of ten or more. Its matching antigen is unknown. Individuals selected for sequencing had exhibited CD8+CD57+ cell expansion on flow cytometry. Profiling that covered TCR beta VDJ and CDR3 relied on genomic DNA as its template. TCRdb passed the reads through MiXCR, listing each CDR3 protein once. The repertoire holds 250,000 to 300,000 distinct CDR3 sequences, with roughly 61% as singletons. Findings and caveats of the study: The CD8+ Simpson's diversity of patients and controls was not significantly different. Shared by patients and controls, approximately 29 CD8+ CDR3s were abundant in patients.

Between the trimmed V and J ends, which lost 3 bases and 6 bases, there was a span of 11 bases. The CDR3 is 14 amino acids. Per the germline V gene, CDR1 is SEHNR and CDR2 is FQNEAQ (reference sequence). Sample: sorted CD4+, CD8+, or CD8+CD57+ T cells (not recorded which) from PBMCs. The source of this sequence is a human donor with aplastic anemia. The V gene is TRBV7-9, the J gene TRBJ2-2; D call uncertain. CDR3: CASSLDSSPGELFF. CDR3 bases: TGTGCCAGCAGCTTGGATTCCAGCCCCGGGGAGCTGTTTTTT.